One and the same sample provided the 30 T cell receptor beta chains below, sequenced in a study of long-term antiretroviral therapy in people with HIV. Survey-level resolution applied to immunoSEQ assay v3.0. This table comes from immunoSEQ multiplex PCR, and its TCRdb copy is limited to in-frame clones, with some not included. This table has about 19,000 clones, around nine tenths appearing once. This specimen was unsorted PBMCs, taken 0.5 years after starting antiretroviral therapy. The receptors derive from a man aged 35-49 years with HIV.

Here the CDR3 DNA reads TGCGCCAGCAGTGGGTCTTCGGGTAGCTATGGCTACACCTTC. It yields the protein CASSGSSGSYGYTF. The chain is built from TRBV10-1 and TRBJ1-2; D is ambiguous. With 4 bases removed from V and 4 bases from J, the gap between germline ends came to 13 bases. CDR3 size: 14 residues. Germline V gives CDR1 WNHNN, CDR2 SYGVQD (reference sequence).

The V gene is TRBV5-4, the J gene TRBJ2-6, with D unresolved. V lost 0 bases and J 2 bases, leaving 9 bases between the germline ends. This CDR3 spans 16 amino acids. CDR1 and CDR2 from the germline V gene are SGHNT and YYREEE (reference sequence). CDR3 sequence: CASSLVLGPGANVLTF. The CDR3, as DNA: TGTGCCAGCAGCTTGGTTTTGGGCCCTGGGGCCAACGTCCTGACTTTC. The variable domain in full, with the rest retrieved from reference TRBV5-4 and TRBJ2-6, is ETGVTQSPTHLIKTRGQQVTLRCSSQSGHNTVSWYQQALGQGPQFIFQYYREEENGRGNFPPRFSGLQFPNYSSELNVNALELDDSALYLCASSLVLGPGANVLTFGAGSRLTVL.

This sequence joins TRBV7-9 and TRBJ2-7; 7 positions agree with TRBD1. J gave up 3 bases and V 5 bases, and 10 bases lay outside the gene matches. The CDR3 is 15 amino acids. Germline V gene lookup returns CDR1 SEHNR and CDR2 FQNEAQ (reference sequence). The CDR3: CASSQGRGFSYEQYF. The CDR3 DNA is TGTGCCAGCAGCCAGGGCAGGGGGTTTAGCTACGAGCAGTACTTC.

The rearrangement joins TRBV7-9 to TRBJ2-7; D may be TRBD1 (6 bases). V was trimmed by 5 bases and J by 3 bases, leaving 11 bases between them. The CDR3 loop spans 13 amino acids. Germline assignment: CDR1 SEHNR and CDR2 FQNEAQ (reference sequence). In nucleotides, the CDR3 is TGTGCCAGCAGCCCGACAGGTAGCTACGAGCAGTACTTC. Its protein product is CASSPTGSYEQYF.

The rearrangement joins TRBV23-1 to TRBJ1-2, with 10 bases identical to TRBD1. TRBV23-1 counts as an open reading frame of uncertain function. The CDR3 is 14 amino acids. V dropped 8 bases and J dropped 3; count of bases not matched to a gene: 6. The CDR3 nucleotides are TGCGCCAGCGGTGACAGGGGGCCCTACTATGGCTACACCTTC. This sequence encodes CASGDRGPYYGYTF.

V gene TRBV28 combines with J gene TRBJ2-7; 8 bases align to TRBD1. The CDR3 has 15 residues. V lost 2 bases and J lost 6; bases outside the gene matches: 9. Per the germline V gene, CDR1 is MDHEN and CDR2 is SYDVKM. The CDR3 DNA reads TGTGCCAGCAGTTTAAGCGGACAGGGATGGACCGAGCAGTACTTC. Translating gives CASSLSGQGWTEQYF.

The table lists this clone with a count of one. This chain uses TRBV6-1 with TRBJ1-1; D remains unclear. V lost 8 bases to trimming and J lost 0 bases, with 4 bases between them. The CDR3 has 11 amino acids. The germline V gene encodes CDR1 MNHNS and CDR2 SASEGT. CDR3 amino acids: CASQVNTEAFF. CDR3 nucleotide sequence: TGTGCCAGCCAGGTGAACACTGAAGCTTTCTTT.

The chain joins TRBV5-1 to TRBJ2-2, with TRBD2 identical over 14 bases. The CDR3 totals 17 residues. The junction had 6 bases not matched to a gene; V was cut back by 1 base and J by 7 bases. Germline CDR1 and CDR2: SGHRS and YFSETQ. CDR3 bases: TGCGCCAGCAGCTTGCGACTAGCGGGGGGGCCCGGCGGGGAGCTGTTTTTT. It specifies CASSLRLAGGPGGELFF.

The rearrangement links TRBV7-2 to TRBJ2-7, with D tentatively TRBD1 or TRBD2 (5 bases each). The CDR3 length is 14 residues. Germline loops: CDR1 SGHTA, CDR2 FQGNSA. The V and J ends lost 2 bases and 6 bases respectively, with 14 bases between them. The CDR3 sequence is CASSLLWGTSEQYF. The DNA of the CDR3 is TGTGCCAGCAGCTTATTATGGGGGACGAGCGAGCAGTACTTC. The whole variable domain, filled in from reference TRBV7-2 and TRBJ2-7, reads GAGVSQSPSNKVTEKGKDVELRCDPISGHTALYWYRQSLGQGLEFLIYFQGNSAPDKSGLPSDRFSAERTGGSVSTLTIQRTQQEDSAVYLCASSLLWGTSEQYFGPGTRLTVT.

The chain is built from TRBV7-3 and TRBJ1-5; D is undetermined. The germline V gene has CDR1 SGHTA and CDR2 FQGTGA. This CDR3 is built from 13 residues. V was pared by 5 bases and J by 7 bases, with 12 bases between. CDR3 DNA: TGTGCCAGCAGCCCTGAACACGGGCAGCCCCAGCATTTT. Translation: CASSPEHGQPQHF. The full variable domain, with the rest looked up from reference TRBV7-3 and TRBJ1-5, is GAGVSQTPSNKVTEKGKYVELRCDPISGHTALYWYRQSLGQGPEFLIYFQGTGAADDSGLPNDRFFAVRPEGSVSTLKIQRTERGDSAVYLCASSPEHGQPQHFGDGTRLSIL.

CDR3 sequence (DNA): TGTGCCAGCAGCGTAGCAAGGGGAACTAATGAAAAACTGTTTTTT. Protein product: CASSVARGTNEKLFF. The gene calls are TRBV9 and TRBJ1-4, with D tentatively TRBD1 (5 bases). CDR1 and CDR2 (germline): SGDLS, YYNGEE. Trimming took off 0 bases at V and 1 base at J, with 7 bases between the two ends. CDR3 size: 15 residues.

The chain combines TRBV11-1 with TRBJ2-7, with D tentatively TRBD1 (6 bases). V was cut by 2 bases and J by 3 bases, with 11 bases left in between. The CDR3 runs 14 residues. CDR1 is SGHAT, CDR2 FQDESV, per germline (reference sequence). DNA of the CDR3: TGTGCCAGCAGCTTATCCTACAGGGACTACGAGCAGTACTTC. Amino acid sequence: CASSLSYRDYEQYF.

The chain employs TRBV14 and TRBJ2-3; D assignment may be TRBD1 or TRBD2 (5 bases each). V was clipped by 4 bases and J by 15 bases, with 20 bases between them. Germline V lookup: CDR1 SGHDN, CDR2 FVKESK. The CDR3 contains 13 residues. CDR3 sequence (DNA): TGTGCCAGCAGCCTTCTTTCACCGGGACCGAGCTATTTT. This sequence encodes CASSLLSPGPSYF. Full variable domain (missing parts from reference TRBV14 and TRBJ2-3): EAGVTQFPSHSVIEKGQTVTLRCDPISGHDNLYWYRRVMGKEIKFLLHFVKESKQDESGMPNNRFLAERTGGTYSTLKVQPAELEDSGVYFCASSLLSPGPSYFGPGTRLTVL.

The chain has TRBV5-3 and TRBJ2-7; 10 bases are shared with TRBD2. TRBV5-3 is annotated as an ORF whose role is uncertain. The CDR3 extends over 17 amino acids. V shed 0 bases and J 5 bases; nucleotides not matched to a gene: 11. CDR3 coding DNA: TGTGCCAGAAGCTTGGCAGGGGGATGGCTAGCGGGAGACGAGCAGTACTTC. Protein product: CARSLAGGWLAGDEQYF.

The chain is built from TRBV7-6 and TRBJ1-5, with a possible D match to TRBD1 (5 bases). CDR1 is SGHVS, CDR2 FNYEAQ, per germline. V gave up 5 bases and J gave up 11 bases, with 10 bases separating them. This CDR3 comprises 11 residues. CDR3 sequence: CASSPTGAQHF. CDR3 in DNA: TGTGCCAGCAGCCCCACGGGGGCCCAGCATTTT.

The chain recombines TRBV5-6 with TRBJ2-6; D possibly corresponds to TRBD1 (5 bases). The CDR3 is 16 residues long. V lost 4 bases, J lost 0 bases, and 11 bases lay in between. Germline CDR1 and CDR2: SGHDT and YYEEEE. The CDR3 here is CASSPLDISGANVLTF. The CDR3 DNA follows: TGTGCCAGCAGCCCCTTGGACATCTCTGGGGCCAACGTCCTGACTTTC.

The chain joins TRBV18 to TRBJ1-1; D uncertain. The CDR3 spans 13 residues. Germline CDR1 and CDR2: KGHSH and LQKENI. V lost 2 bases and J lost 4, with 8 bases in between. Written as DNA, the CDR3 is TGTGCCAGCTCACCAGTACATACCACTGAAGCTTTCTTT. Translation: CASSPVHTTEAFF.

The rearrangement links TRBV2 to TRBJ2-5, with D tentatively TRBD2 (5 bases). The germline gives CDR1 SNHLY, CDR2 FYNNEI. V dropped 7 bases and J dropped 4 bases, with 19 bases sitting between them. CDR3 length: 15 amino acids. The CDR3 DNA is TGTGCCAGCAAGTTTGGGAGCCTGGAAGGAGAGACCCAGTACTTC. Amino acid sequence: CASKFGSLEGETQYF.

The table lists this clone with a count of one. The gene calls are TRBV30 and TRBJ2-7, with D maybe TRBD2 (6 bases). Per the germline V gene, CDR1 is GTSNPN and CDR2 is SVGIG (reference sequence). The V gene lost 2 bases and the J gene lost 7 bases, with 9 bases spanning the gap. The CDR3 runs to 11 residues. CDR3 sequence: CAWSHRGEQYF. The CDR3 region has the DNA TGTGCCTGGAGTCACCGGGGGGAGCAGTACTTC.

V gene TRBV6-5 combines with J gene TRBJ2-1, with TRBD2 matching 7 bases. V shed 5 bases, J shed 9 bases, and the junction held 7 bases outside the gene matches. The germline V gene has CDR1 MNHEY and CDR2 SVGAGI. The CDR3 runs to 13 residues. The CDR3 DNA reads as TGTGCCAGCAGTGACCGGCGGGGGATTGAGCAGTTCTTC. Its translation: CASSDRRGIEQFF.

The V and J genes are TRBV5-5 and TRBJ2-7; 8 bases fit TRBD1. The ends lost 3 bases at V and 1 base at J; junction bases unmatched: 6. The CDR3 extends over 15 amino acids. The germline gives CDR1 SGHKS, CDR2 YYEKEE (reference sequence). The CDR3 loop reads CASSSPDRASYEQYF. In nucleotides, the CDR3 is TGTGCCAGCAGCTCACCGGACAGGGCTTCCTACGAGCAGTACTTC.

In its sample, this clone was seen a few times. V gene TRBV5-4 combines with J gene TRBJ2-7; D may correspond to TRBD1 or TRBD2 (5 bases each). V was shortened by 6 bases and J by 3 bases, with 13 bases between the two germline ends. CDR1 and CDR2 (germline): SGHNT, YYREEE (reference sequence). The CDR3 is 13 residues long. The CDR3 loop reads CASTRTGLYEQYF. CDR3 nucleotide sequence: TGTGCCAGCACCAGAACAGGACTCTACGAGCAGTACTTC.

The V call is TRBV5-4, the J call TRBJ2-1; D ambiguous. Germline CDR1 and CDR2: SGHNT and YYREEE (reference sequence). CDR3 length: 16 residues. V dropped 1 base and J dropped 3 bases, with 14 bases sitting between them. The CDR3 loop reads CASSLPLFGNYNEQFF. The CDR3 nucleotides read TGTGCCAGCAGCTTGCCCCTTTTTGGCAACTACAATGAGCAGTTCTTC.

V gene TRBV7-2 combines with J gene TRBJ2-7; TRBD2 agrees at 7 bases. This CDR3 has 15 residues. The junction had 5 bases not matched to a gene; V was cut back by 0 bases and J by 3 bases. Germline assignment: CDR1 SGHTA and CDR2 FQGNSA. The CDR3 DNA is TGTGCCAGCAGCTTAGCACTAGCGAGTTTCTACGAGCAGTACTTC. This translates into CASSLALASFYEQYF.

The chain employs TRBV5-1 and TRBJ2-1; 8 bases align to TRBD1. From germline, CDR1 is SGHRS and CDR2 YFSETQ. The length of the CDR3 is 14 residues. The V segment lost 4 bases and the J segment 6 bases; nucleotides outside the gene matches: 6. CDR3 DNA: TGCGCCAGCAGCATCGGACAGGGCGCCAATGAGCAGTTCTTC. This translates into CASSIGQGANEQFF.

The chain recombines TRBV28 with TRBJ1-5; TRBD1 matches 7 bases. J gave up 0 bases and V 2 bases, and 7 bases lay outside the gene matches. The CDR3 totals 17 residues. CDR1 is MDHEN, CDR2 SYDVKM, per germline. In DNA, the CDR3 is TGTGCCAGCAGTTTAGGGACAGAGATATATAGCAATCAGCCCCAGCATTTT. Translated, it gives CASSLGTEIYSNQPQHF.

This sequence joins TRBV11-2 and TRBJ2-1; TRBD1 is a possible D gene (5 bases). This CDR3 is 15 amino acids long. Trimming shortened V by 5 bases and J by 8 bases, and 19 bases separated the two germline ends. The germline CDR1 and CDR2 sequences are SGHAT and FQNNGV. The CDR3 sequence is CASSPQGHTVDEQFF. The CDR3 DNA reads TGTGCCAGCAGCCCGCAGGGCCATACAGTCGATGAGCAGTTCTTC.

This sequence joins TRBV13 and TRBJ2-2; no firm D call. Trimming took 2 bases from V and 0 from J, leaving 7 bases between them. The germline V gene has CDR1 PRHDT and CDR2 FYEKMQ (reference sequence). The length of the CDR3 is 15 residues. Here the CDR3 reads CASSLWPANTGELFF. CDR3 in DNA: TGTGCCAGCAGCTTATGGCCTGCGAACACCGGGGAGCTGTTTTTT.

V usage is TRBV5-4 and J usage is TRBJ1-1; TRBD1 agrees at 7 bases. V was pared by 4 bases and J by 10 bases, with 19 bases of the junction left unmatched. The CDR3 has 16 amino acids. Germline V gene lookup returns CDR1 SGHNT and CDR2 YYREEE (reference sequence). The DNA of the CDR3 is TGTGCCAGCAGCCCGAACGACAGGGTCGGCGTATTACCAGCTTTCTTT. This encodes CASSPNDRVGVLPAFF.

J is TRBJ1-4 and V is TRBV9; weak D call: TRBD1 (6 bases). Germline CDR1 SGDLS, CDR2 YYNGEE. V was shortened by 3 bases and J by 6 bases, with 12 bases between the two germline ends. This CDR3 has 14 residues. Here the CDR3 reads CASSAQGRDEKLFF. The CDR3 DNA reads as TGTGCCAGCAGCGCACAGGGAAGGGATGAAAAACTGTTTTTT.